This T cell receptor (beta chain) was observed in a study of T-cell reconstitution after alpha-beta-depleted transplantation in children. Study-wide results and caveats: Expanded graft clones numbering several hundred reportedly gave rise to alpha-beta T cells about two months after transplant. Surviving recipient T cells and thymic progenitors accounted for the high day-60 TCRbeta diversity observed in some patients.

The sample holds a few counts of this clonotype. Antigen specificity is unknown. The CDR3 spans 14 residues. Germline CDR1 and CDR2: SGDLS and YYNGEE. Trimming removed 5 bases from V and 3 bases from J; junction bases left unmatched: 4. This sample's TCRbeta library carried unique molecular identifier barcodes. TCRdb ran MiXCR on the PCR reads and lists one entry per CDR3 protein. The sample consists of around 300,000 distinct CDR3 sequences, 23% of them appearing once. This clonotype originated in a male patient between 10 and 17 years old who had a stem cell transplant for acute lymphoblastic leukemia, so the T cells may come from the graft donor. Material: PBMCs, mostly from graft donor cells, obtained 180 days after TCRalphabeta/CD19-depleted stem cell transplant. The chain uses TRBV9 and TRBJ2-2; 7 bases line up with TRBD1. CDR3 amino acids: CASRTGAHTGELFF. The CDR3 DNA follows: TGTGCCAGCAGAACAGGGGCGCACACCGGGGAGCTGTTTTTT.